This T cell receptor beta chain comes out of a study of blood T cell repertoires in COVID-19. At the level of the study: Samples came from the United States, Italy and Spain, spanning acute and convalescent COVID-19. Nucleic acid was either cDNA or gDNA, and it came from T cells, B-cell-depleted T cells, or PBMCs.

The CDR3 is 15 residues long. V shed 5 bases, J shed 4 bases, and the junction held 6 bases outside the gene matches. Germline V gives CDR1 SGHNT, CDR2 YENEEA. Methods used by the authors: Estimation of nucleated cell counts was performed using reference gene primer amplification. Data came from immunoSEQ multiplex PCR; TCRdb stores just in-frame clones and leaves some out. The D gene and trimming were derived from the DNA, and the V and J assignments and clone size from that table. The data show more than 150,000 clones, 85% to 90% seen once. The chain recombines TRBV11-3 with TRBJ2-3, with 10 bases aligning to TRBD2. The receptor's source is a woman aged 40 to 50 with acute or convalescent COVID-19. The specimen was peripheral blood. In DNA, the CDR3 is TGTGCCAGCAGCCAGAGAGCGGGAGGGGCAGATACGCAGTATTTT. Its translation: CASSQRAGGADTQYF.